This entry lists 21 T cell receptor beta chains sequenced from one sample in a study of blood T cell repertoires in COVID-19. Sequenced by immunoSEQ multiplex PCR; TCRdb stores in-frame clones only, minus some. The sample holds 30,000 to 50,000 clones, about 94% seen once. The specimen was peripheral blood. Receptor source: a human donor with active COVID-19. The donor label of this sample is uncertain.

The V call is TRBV6-6, the J call TRBJ1-3, with a weak D call TRBD1 (6 bases). Germline V gene sequence: CDR1 MNHNY, CDR2 SVGAGI (reference sequence). CDR3 length equals 15 residues. Trimming cost V 7 bases and J 0 bases, with 13 bases left between them. CDR3 sequence (DNA): TGTGCCAGCATGGCAAGGGGGAACTCTGGAAACACCATATATTTT. Protein: CASMARGNSGNTIYF.

The V and J genes are TRBV18 and TRBJ1-4; TRBD1 might be the D (6 bases). Trimming stripped 2 bases from V and 6 bases from J, with 16 bases between. Germline values: CDR1 KGHSH, CDR2 LQKENI. The CDR3 has 16 residues. The CDR3 region is CASSPGPQGQHEKLFF. Here the CDR3 DNA reads TGTGCCAGCTCACCAGGACCTCAGGGGCAGCATGAAAAACTGTTTTTT.

The rearrangement uses TRBV5-1 and TRBJ2-7; 10 nucleotides agree with TRBD1. Trimming took 4 bases from V and 4 from J; bases not matched to a gene: 8. In germline, CDR1 is SGHRS, CDR2 YFSETQ. This CDR3 has 15 amino acids. The CDR3 coding sequence is TGCGCCAGCAGCCCCCCACCGGGACAGGGGTACGAGCAGTACTTC. Its translation is CASSPPPGQGYEQYF.

The chain employs TRBV12-3 or TRBV12-4 and TRBJ2-3, with D tentatively TRBD1 (6 bases). The ends were cut back, 8 bases at V and 5 bases at J, with 8 bases in the middle. The CDR3 has 11 residues. As DNA, the CDR3 is TGTGCCAGCTCACAGGGAGATACGCAGTATTTT. Translated: CASSQGDTQYF.

This clone appeared once. The genes are TRBV20-1 and TRBJ1-1; TRBD1 matches 8 bases. Germline V gene sequence: CDR1 DFQATT, CDR2 SNEGSKA (reference sequence). This CDR3 is 11 amino acids long. The CDR3 nucleotides are TGCAGGGCGGACAGGGACACTGAAGCTTTCTTT. It translates to CRADRDTEAFF.

The chain links TRBV19 to TRBJ1-2, with a possible D match to TRBD1 (6 bases). This CDR3 has 18 amino acids. V lost 6 bases and J 8 bases, leaving 31 bases between the germline ends. From germline, CDR1 is LNHDA and CDR2 SQIVND (reference sequence). The DNA of the CDR3 is TGTGCCAGTAGGCCGGCTTCCGACGGCCAGGGGAGAATCTACGGCTACACCTTC. Amino acids: CASRPASDGQGRIYGYTF.

This chain joins TRBV20-1 and TRBJ2-7, with D tentatively TRBD2 (6 bases). V was cut by 3 bases and J by 0 bases, with 12 bases left in between. The CDR3 has 14 amino acids. Looked up from germline, CDR1 is DFQATT and CDR2 is SNEGSKA (reference sequence). The CDR3: CSASDQRASYEQYF. CDR3 nucleotide sequence: TGCAGTGCTAGTGACCAGCGGGCCTCCTACGAGCAGTACTTC.

V gene TRBV5-1 combines with J gene TRBJ2-3; D gene ambiguous. V lost 0 bases and J 0 bases, leaving 5 bases between the germline ends. This CDR3 contains 14 residues. In germline, CDR1 is SGHRS, CDR2 YFSETQ. In DNA form, the CDR3 reads TGCGCCAGCAGCTTGGAACGGAGCACAGATACGCAGTATTTT. Translated: CASSLERSTDTQYF.

The chain employs TRBV5-1 and TRBJ1-4, with D uncertain. V was shortened by 5 bases and J by 4 bases, with 15 bases between the two germline ends. Germline V gives CDR1 SGHRS, CDR2 YFSETQ. The CDR3 extends over 15 amino acids. The CDR3 is CASRGGRRGNEKLFF. CDR3 bases: TGCGCCAGCAGGGGCGGTCGACGGGGTAATGAAAAACTGTTTTTT.

The CDR3 loop is CASSFERGTGNTIYF. In DNA, the CDR3 is TGTGCCAGCAGCTTCGAGCGCGGGACTGGAAACACCATATATTTT. V usage is TRBV21-1 and J usage is TRBJ1-3. TRBV21-1 counts as a pseudogene. The CDR3 has 15 amino acids.

CDR3 residues: CASSPGQGAGELFF. The CDR3 DNA is TGTGCCAGCAGCCCGGGACAGGGAGCCGGGGAGCTGTTTTTT. This chain joins TRBV6-6 and TRBJ2-2, with 9 nucleotides matching TRBD1. The germline gives CDR1 MNHNY, CDR2 SVGAGI (reference sequence). CDR3 length equals 14 residues. J gave up 6 bases and V 6 bases, and 5 bases lay outside the gene matches.

The V call is TRBV18, the J call TRBJ2-1, with 11 bases matching TRBD2. Germline V gene data show CDR1 as KGHSH and CDR2 as LQKENI. V shed 3 bases and J 6 bases; nucleotides not matched to a gene: 10. This CDR3 has 17 residues. CDR3 bases: TGTGCCAGCTCACCCCTAGCGGGGGGACCCCCCTCCAATGAGCAGTTCTTC. It is translated as CASSPLAGGPPSNEQFF.

This clone came up once. The chain is built from TRBV7-2 and TRBJ1-4, with 8 bases fitting TRBD1. Germline V CDR1 and CDR2: SGHTA, FQGNSA. The ends lost 5 bases at V and 10 bases at J; junction bases unmatched: 12. This CDR3 has 15 amino acids. The CDR3 spells CASSAPGQEFRKLFF. CDR3 coding DNA: TGTGCCAGCAGCGCACCGGGACAGGAGTTCAGAAAACTGTTTTTT. Based on the CDR3 plus reference TRBV7-2 and TRBJ1-4, the full variable domain is GAGVSQSPSNKVTEKGKDVELRCDPISGHTALYWYRQSLGQGLEFLIYFQGNSAPDKSGLPSDRFSAERTGGSVSTLTIQRTQQEDSAVYLCASSAPGQEFRKLFFGSGTQLSVL.

This chain links TRBV10-3 with TRBJ2-1; 13 bases are a match to TRBD2. After removal of 5 bases from V and 8 bases from J, the junction contained 12 bases not matched to a gene. The CDR3 sequence is 17 residues long. Germline assignment: CDR1 ENHRY and CDR2 SYGVKD. CDR3 protein: CAISNRTSGSSRDEQFF. The DNA of the CDR3 is TGTGCCATCAGTAATAGGACTAGCGGGAGTTCTAGGGATGAGCAGTTCTTC.

This clone occurred once. The chain is built from TRBV11-2 and TRBJ2-1; 7 nucleotides agree with TRBD1. Germline CDR1 SGHAT, CDR2 FQNNGV. Trimming removed 3 bases from V and 5 bases from J; junction bases left unmatched: 4. The CDR3 sequence is 14 residues long. CDR3 DNA sequence: TGTGCCAGCAGCTTTGGGACAGCAAACAATGAGCAGTTCTTC. Translation: CASSFGTANNEQFF. Supplemented by reference TRBV11-2 and TRBJ2-1, the full variable domain reads EAGVAQSPRYKIIEKRQSVAFWCNPISGHATLYWYQQILGQGPKLLIQFQNNGVVDDSQLPKDRFSAERLKGVDSTLKIQPAKLEDSAVYLCASSFGTANNEQFFGPGTRLTVL.

CDR3 DNA: TGTGCCAGCAGCCCCGGCGGGAGTGAAGATACGCAGTATTTT. The encoded protein is CASSPGGSEDTQYF. The rearrangement links TRBV7-2 to TRBJ2-3; 7 bases are a match to TRBD2. This CDR3 spans 14 amino acids. Germline CDR1 reads SGHTA; CDR2 reads FQGNSA. The V segment lost 5 bases and the J segment 5 bases; nucleotides outside the gene matches: 7.

The V and J genes are TRBV3-1 (or the pseudogene TRBV3-2) and TRBJ2-3; TRBD2 agrees at 10 bases. V shed 4 bases and J 1 base; nucleotides not matched to a gene: 2. This CDR3 has 15 amino acids. Germline CDR1 reads LGHDT; CDR2 reads YNNKEL (reference sequence). CDR3 protein: CASSRLAGGTDTQYF. The CDR3 nucleotides are TGTGCCAGCAGCCGACTAGCGGGTGGCACAGATACGCAGTATTTT.

V and J are TRBV15 and TRBJ2-3, with TRBD2 matching 11 bases. The CDR3 length is 19 residues. Looked up from germline, CDR1 is LNHNV and CDR2 is YYDKDF (reference sequence). Losses at the gene ends were 0 bases for V and 0 bases for J; bases not matched to a gene: 8. The CDR3 nucleotides are TGTGCCACCAGCAGAGATTGGGTAGCGGGAGGGAGTAGCACAGATACGCAGTATTTT. Its protein is CATSRDWVAGGSSTDTQYF.

The gene calls are TRBV18 and TRBJ2-1, with 10 bases that match TRBD2. CDR1 KGHSH and CDR2 LQKENI come from the germline V gene. J was trimmed by 12 bases and V by 6 bases; bases with no gene match: 8. This CDR3 is built from 13 residues. The CDR3 region is CASSSSGSPRQFF. The DNA of the CDR3 is TGTGCCAGCTCGTCTAGCGGGAGCCCTAGGCAGTTCTTC.

The chain recombines TRBV3-1 (or the pseudogene TRBV3-2) with TRBJ2-2; 9 nucleotides align to TRBD2. The CDR3 is 17 residues long. With V trimmed by 3 bases and J by 2 bases, 7 bases remained unmatched. CDR1 is LGHDT, CDR2 YNNKEL, per germline (reference sequence). CDR3 in DNA: TGTGCCAGCAGCCATTACCGACTAGCGGCAAACACCGGGGAGCTGTTTTTT. Protein sequence: CASSHYRLAANTGELFF.

The V and J genes are TRBV7-9 and TRBJ2-2, with a possible D match to TRBD2 (5 bases). The CDR3 loop spans 12 amino acids. The V gene's germline CDR1 is SEHNR and CDR2 FQNEAQ (reference sequence). V lost 3 bases and J 7 bases, leaving 6 bases between the germline ends. The CDR3 loop is CASSLGSGELFF. The CDR3 nucleotides read TGTGCCAGCAGCTTGGGGAGCGGGGAGCTGTTTTTT.